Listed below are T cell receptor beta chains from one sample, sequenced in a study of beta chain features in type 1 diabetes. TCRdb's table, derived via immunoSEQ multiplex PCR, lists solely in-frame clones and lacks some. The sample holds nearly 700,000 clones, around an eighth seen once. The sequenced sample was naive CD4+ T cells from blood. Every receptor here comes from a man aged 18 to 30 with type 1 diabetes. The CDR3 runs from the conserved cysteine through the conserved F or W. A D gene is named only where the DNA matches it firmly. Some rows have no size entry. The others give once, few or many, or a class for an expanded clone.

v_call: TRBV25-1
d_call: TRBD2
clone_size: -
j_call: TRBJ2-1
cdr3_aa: CASSEWSGGEQFF
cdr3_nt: TGTGCCAGCAGTGAATGGAGCGGGGGTGAGCAGTTCTTC

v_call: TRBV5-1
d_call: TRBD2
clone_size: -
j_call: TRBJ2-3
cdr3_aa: CASSHSGDTQYF
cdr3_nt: TGCGCCAGCAGCCATAGCGGGGATACGCAGTATTTT

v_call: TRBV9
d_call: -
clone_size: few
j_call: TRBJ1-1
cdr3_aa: CASSVGPVNTEAFF
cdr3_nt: TGTGCCAGCAGCGTAGGTCCAGTTAACACTGAAGCTTTCTTT

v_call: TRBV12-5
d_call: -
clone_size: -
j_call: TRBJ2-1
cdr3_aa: CASGGDGGSLNEQFF
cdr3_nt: TGTGCTAGTGGCGGGGACGGAGGGTCACTCAATGAGCAGTTCTTC

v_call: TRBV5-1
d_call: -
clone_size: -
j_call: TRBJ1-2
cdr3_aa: CASSPRLQYSDGYTF
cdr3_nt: TGCGCCAGCAGCCCGCGGCTACAGTATAGTGATGGCTACACCTTC

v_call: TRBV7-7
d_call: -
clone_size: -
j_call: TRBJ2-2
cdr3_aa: CASSLVRSSHEPGELFF
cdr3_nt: TGTGCCAGCAGCTTAGTTAGATCGTCTCACGAGCCCGGGGAGCTGTTTTTT

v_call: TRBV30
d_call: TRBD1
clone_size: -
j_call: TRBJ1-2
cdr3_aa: CAWGRGQGIYGYTF
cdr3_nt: TGTGCCTGGGGCAGAGGACAGGGGATCTATGGCTACACCTTC

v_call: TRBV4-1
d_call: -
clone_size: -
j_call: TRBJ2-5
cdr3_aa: CASRPRLSPQETQYF
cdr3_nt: TGCGCCAGCAGGCCCAGACTGAGCCCCCAAGAGACCCAGTACTTC

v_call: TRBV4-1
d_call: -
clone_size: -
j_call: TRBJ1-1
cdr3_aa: CASSQNRANTEAFF
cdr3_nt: TGCGCCAGCAGCCAAAACAGGGCGAACACTGAAGCTTTCTTT

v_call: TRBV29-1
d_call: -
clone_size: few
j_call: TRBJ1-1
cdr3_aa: CSVAGARTEAFF
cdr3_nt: TGCAGCGTTGCGGGGGCAAGGACTGAAGCTTTCTTT

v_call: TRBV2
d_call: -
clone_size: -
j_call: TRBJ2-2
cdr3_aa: CASSYLNTGELFF
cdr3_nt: TGTGCCAGCAGCTACTTAAACACCGGGGAGCTGTTTTTT

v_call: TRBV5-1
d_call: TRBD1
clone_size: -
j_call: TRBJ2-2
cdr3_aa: CASSSGTGYTGELFF
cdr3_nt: TGCGCCAGCAGCTCCGGGACAGGGTACACCGGGGAGCTGTTTTTT

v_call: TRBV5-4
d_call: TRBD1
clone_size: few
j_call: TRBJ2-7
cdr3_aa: CASSFGQAQHYEQYF
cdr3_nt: TGTGCCAGCAGTTTCGGACAGGCCCAACACTACGAGCAGTACTTC

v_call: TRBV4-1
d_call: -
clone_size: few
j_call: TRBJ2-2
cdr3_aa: CASSQDPRDTYTGELFF
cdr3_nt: TGCGCCAGCAGCCAAGATCCCCGGGACACCTACACCGGGGAGCTGTTTTTT

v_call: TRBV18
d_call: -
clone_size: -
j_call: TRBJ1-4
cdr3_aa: CASSPARDGEKLFF
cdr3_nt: TGTGCCAGCTCACCGGCGAGGGACGGTGAAAAACTGTTTTTT

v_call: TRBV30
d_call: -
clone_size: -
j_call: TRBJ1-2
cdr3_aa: CACTLMTGDVGGYTF
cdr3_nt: TGTGCCTGCACACTGATGACGGGCGACGTAGGCGGCTACACCTTC